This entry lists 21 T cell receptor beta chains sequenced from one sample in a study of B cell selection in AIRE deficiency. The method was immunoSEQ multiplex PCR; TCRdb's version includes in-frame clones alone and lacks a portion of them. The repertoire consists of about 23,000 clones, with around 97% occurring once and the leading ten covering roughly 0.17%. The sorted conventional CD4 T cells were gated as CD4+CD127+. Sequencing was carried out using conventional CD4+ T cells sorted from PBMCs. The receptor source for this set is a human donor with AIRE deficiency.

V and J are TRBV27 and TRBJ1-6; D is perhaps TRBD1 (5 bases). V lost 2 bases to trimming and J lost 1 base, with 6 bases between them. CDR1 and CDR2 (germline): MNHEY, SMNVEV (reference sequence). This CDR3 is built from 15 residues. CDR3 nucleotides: TGTGCCAGCAGTTTACGACAGTCCTATAATTCACCCCTCCACTTT. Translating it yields CASSLRQSYNSPLHF.

CDR3 region: CAWTPGQRSKAFF. DNA of the CDR3: TGTGCCTGGACGCCGGGACAAAGAAGCAAAGCTTTCTTT. The J gene is TRBJ1-1, the V gene TRBV30; the D gene is possibly TRBD1 (6 bases). This CDR3 is 13 amino acids long. Germline-derived CDR1 and CDR2 are GTSNPN and SVGIG (reference sequence). V lost 4 bases and J lost 9, with 18 bases in between.

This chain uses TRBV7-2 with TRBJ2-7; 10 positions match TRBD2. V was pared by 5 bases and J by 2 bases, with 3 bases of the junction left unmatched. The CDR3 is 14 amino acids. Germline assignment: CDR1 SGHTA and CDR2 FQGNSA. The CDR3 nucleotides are TGTGCCAGCAGCGCTAGCGGGAGTGCCTACGAGCAGTACTTC. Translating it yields CASSASGSAYEQYF.

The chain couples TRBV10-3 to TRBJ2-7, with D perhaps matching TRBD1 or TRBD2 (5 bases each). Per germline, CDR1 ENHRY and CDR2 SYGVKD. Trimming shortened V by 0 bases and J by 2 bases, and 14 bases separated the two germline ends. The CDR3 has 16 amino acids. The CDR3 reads CAISESGAGTPYEQYF. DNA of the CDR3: TGTGCCATCAGTGAGTCAGGTGCTGGGACCCCCTACGAGCAGTACTTC.

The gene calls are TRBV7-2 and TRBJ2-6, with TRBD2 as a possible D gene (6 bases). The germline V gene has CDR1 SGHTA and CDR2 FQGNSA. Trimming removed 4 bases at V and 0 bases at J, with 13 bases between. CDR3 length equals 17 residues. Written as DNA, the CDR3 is TGTGCCAGCAGCTCCATGGGACTGCTCTCTGGGGCCAACGTCCTGACTTTC. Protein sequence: CASSSMGLLSGANVLTF.

This CDR3 reads CASTQNSYEQYF. CDR3 in DNA: TGTGCCAGCACACAGAACTCCTACGAGCAGTACTTC. The rearrangement links TRBV6-5 to TRBJ2-7; D call uncertain. CDR1 MNHEY and CDR2 SVGAGI come from the germline V gene. The CDR3 runs to 12 residues. With 7 bases removed from V and 0 bases from J, the gap between germline ends came to 7 bases.

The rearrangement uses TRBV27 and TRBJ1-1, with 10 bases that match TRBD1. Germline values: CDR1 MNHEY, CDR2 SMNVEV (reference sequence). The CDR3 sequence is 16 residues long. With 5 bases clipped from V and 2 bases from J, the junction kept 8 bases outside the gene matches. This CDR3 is CASSTRQGASNTEAFF. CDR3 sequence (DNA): TGTGCCAGCAGTACCAGACAGGGGGCAAGTAACACTGAAGCTTTCTTT.

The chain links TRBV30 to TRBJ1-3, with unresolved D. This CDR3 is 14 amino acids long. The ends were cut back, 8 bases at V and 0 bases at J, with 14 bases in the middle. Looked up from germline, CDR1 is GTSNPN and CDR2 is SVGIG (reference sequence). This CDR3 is CATTPRSSGNTIYF. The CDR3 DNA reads TGTGCCACCACTCCCCGGTCCTCTGGAAACACCATATATTTT.

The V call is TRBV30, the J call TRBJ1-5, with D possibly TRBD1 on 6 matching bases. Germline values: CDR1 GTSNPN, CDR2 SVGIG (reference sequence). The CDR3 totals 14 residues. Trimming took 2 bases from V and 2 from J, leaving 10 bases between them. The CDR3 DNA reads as TGTGCCTGGAGTACAGGGTCGGGCAATCAGCCCCAGCATTTT. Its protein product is CAWSTGSGNQPQHF.

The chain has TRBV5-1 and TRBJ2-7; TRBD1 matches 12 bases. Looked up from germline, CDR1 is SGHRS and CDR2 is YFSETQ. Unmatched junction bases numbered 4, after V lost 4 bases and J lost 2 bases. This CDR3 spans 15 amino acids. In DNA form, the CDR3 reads TGCGCCAGCAGCCCGGGACAGGGGGCGACCTACGAGCAGTACTTC. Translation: CASSPGQGATYEQYF.

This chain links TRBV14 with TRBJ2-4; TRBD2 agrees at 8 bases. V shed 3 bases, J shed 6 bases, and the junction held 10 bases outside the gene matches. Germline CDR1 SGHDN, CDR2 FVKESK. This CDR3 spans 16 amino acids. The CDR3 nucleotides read TGTGCCAGCAGCCATACGGGACTAGTCGGTTCAAACATTCAGTACTTC. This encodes CASSHTGLVGSNIQYF.

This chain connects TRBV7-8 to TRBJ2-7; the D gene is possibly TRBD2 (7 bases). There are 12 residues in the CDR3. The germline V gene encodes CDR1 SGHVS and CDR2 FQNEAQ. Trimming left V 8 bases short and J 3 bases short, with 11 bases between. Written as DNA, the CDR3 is TGTGCCAGCGGGGGCGGGGGCTACGAGCAGTACTTC. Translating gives CASGGGGYEQYF.

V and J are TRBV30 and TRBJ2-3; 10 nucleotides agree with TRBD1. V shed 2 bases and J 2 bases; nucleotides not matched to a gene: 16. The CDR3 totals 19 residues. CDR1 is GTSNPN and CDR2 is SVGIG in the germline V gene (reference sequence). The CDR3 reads CAWSPFLYRQGAYTDTQYF. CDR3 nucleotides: TGTGCCTGGAGTCCCTTTCTTTATAGACAGGGGGCTTACACAGATACGCAGTATTTT.

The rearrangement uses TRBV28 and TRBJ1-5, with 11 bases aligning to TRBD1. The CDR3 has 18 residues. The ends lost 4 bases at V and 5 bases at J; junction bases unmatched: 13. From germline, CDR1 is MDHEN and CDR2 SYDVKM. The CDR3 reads CASSSYRGQGERHQPQHF. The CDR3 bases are TGTGCCAGCAGTTCGTATAGGGGACAGGGGGAACGTCATCAGCCCCAGCATTTT.

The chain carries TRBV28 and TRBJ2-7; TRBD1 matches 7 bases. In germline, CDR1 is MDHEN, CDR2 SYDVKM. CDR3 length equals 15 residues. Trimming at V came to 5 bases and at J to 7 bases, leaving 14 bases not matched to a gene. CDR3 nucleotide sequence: TGTGCCAGCAGTACGACAGGGATCCTTTCTAGTGAGCAGTACTTC. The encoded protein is CASSTTGILSSEQYF.

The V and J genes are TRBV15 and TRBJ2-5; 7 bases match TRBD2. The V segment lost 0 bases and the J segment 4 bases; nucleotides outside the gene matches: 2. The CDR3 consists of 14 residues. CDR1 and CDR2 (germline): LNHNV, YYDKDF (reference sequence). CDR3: CATSRETGGETQYF. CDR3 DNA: TGTGCCACCAGCAGAGAAACGGGAGGAGAGACCCAGTACTTC.

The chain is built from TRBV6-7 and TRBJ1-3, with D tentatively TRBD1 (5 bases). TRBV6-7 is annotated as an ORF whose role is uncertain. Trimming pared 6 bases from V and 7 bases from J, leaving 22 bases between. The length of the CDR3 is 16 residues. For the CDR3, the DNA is TGTGCCAGCAGCTACGAAAGACACAGGTTTGCGAACACCATATATTTT. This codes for CASSYERHRFANTIYF.

The CDR3 spells CASSLAGGISGANVLTF. The DNA for the CDR3 is TGTGCCAGCAGCTTAGCGGGAGGTATCTCTGGGGCCAACGTCCTGACTTTC. The V gene is TRBV7-2, the J gene TRBJ2-6, with D perhaps TRBD2 (6 bases). CDR1 SGHTA and CDR2 FQGNSA come from the germline V gene. This CDR3 spans 17 amino acids. The V end lost 0 bases, the J end lost 0 bases, and 9 bases lay between the germline ends. The complete variable domain, with remaining parts taken from reference TRBV7-2 and TRBJ2-6, reads GAGVSQSPSNKVTEKGKDVELRCDPISGHTALYWYRQSLGQGLEFLIYFQGNSAPDKSGLPSDRFSAERTGGSVSTLTIQRTQQEDSAVYLCASSLAGGISGANVLTFGAGSRLTVL.

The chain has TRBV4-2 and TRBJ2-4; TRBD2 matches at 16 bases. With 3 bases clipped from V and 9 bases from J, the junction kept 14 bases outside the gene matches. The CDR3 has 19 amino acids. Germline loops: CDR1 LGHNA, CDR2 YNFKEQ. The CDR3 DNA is TGTGCCAGCAGCCACCTAAAAGGGACTAGCGGGAGGGCCGAGAGCATTCAGTACTTC. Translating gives CASSHLKGTSGRAESIQYF.

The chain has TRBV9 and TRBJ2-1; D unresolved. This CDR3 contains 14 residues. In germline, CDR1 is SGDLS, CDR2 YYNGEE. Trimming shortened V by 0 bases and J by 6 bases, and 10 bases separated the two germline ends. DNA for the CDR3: TGTGCCAGCAGCGTAGAGGGTAGCTTCAATGAGCAGTTCTTC. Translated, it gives CASSVEGSFNEQFF.

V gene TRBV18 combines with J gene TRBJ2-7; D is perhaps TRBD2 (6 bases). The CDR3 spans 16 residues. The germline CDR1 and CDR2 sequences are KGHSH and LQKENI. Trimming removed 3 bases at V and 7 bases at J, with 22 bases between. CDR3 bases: TGTGCCAGCTCACCTTCGGGCCCCGGGATTGGAGGGGAGCAGTACTTC. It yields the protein CASSPSGPGIGGEQYF. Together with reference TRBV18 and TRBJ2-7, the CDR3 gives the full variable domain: NAGVMQNPRHLVRRRGQEARLRCSPMKGHSHVYWYRQLPEEGLKFMVYLQKENIIDESGMPKERFSAEFPKEGPSILRIQQVVRGDSAAYFCASSPSGPGIGGEQYFGPGTRLTVT.